This T cell receptor beta chain derives from a study of T cells in Graves' hyperthyroidism and ophthalmopathy. The CDR3 consists of 15 residues. The V gene's germline CDR1 is SGHNT and CDR2 YYREEE (reference sequence). Deletions cut 2 bases from V and 0 bases from J, with 11 bases between. RNA transcripts provided the source from which TCR beta CDR3 regions were amplified. First-round RT-PCR of the TCR CDR3 relied on the HTBI primer set. MiXCR, applied by TCRdb to the multiplex PCR reads, yields one record per CDR3 protein. The sample has roughly 500,000 distinct CDR3 sequences; about 46% are singletons.

The clonotype comes from an adult woman with Graves' disease, either hyperthyroidism or ophthalmopathy (not recorded which). What was sequenced was peripheral blood or thyroid tissue (not recorded which). This chain links TRBV5-4 with TRBJ1-2, with D hard to call. The CDR3 sequence is CASSFSALTNYGYTF. Written as DNA, the CDR3 is TGTGCCAGCAGCTTCTCAGCACTCACTAACTATGGCTACACCTTC.